The 4 T cell receptor beta chains presented below share a single source sample, sequenced in a study of tissue T cells after allogeneic stem cell transplantation. Data came from immunoSEQ multiplex PCR; TCRdb stores just in-frame clones and leaves some out. Among 4,900 or so clones listed, under 55% were seen once. Described time point: mouse harvest day 14 after allogeneic transplant. The graft held 10^6 splenic CD5+ T cells and 10^7 T-cell-depleted bone marrow cells. Sequenced material: gut tissue. These receptors were collected from a female BALB/c mouse given C57BL/6 T cells with graft-versus-host disease after an allogeneic hematopoietic cell transplant.

This clone is judged medium-sized. Genes and germline are mouse. The observed sequence ends 1 residue before the CDR3 terminus, with the missing tail filled in from the germline J gene. Other DNA sequences in this sample translate to the same CDR3. This chain joins TRBV26 and TRBJ1-3; D call uncertain. Germline V gene lookup returns CDR1 KGHPV and CDR2 FQNQEV (reference sequence). The CDR3 length is 14 residues. Trimming removed 2 bases from V and 0 bases from J, with 5 bases in between. The covered CDR3 bases are TGTGCCAGCAGTCTGGGCAGTTCTGGAAATACGCTCTAT. Protein: CASSLGSSGNTLY. The whole CDR3 protein is CASSLGSSGNTLYF. Complete variable domain (other parts from reference TRBV26 and TRBJ1-3): NSKVIQTPRYLVKGQGQKAKMRCIPEKGHPVVFWYQQNKNNEFKFLINFQNQEVLQQIDMTEKRFSAECPSNSPCSLEIQSSEAGDSALYLCASSLGSSGNTLYFGEGSRLIVV.

Comment on this clone: Genes here carry mouse names. The sequence runs out 1 residue before the end of the CDR3; the remainder is reconstructed from the germline J gene. This chain links TRBV14 with TRBJ1-3, with 7 bases aligning to TRBD1. In germline, CDR1 is SGHDT, CDR2 FRDEAV. CDR3 length: 14 residues. V lost 4 bases, J lost 4 bases, and 5 bases stayed unmatched. CDR3: CASSLTGVGNTLYF. The part of the CDR3 DNA that was read is TGTGCCAGCAGTCTCACAGGGGTCGGAAATACGCTCTAT.

Comments on this clone: Gene and germline names: mouse. The observed sequence ends 1 residue before the CDR3 terminus, with the missing tail filled in from the germline J gene. The V call is TRBV26, the J call TRBJ1-6; possibly TRBD1 for D (5 bases). TRBJ1-6 falls under the ORF class, with uncertain function. There are 13 residues in the CDR3. Germline V gene data show CDR1 as KGHPV and CDR2 as FQNQEV (reference sequence). With 3 bases removed from V and 9 bases from J, the gap between germline ends came to 9 bases. The CDR3 DNA, read in part, is TGTGCCAGCAGTCTATCAGGGAGTTCGCCCCTCTAC. This gives the protein CASSLSGSSPLY. The entire CDR3 protein reads CASSLSGSSPLYF.

A remark on this clone: These gene names are mouse names. The sequenced fragment ends 1 residue before the CDR3 boundary, so the rest is inferred from the germline J gene. The chain is built from TRBV26 and TRBJ2-4; no reliable D call. With 5 bases removed from V and 3 bases from J, the gap between germline ends came to 6 bases. This CDR3 comprises 12 residues. Looked up from germline, CDR1 is KGHPV and CDR2 is FQNQEV (reference sequence). CDR3: CASSSPQNTLYF. The part of the CDR3 DNA that was read is TGTGCCAGCAGTTCGCCCCAAAACACCTTGTAC. Using reference TRBV26 and TRBJ2-4 for the parts outside the CDR3, the full variable domain is NSKVIQTPRYLVKGQGQKAKMRCIPEKGHPVVFWYQQNKNNEFKFLINFQNQEVLQQIDMTEKRFSAECPSNSPCSLEIQSSEAGDSALYLCASSSPQNTLYFGAGTRLSVL.